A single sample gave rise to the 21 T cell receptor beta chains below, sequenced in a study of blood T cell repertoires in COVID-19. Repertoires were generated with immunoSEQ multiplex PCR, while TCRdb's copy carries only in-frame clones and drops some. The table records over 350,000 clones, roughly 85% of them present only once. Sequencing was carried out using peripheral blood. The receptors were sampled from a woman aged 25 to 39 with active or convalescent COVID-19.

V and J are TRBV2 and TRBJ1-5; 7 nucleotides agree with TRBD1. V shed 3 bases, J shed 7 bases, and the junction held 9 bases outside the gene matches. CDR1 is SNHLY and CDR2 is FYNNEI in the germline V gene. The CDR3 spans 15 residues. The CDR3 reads CASSDGGYRGQPQHF. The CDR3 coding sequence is TGTGCCAGCAGTGATGGAGGTTACAGGGGACAGCCCCAGCATTTT.

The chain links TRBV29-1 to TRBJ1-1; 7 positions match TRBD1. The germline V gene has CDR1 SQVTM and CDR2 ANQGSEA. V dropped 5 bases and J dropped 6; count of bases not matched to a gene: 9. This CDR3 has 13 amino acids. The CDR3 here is CSVTTTGFSEAFF. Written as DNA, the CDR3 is TGCAGCGTTACTACGACAGGGTTCTCTGAAGCTTTCTTT.

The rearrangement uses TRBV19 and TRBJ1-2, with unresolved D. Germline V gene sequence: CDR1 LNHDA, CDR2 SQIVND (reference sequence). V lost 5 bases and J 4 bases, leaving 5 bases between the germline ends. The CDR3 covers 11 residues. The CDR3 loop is CASSSRYGYTF. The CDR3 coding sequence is TGTGCCAGTAGTTCGCGCTATGGCTACACCTTC.

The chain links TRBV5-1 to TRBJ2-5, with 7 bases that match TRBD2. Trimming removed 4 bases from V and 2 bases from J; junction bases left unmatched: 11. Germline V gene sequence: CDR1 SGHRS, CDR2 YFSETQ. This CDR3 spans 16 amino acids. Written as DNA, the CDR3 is TGCGCCAGCAGCCCGGGAGGCGGGGGTCAGCAAGAGACCCAGTACTTC. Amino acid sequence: CASSPGGGGQQETQYF.

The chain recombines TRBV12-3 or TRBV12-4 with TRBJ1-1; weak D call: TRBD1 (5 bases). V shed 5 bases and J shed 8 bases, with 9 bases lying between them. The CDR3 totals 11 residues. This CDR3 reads CASSLRGEAFF. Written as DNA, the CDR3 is TGTGCCAGCAGTCTTCGGGGGGAAGCTTTCTTT.

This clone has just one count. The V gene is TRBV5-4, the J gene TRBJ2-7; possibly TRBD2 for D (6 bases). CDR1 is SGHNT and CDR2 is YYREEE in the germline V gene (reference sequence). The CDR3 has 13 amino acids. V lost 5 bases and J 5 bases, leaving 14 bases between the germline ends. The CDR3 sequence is CASSPSGVHEQYF. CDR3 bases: TGTGCCAGCAGTCCGTCGGGGGTCCACGAGCAGTACTTC.

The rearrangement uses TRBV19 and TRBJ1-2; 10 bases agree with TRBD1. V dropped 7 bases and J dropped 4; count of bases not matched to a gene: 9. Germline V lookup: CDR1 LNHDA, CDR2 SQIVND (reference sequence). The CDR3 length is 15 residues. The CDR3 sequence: CASKEVDRGAYGYTF. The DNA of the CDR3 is TGTGCCAGTAAGGAGGTGGACAGGGGGGCCTATGGCTACACCTTC. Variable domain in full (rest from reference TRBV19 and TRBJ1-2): DGGITQSPKYLFRKEGQNVTLSCEQNLNHDAMYWYRQDPGQGLRLIYYSQIVNDFQKGDIAEGYSVSREKKESFPLTVTSAQKNPTAFYLCASKEVDRGAYGYTFGSGTRLTVV.

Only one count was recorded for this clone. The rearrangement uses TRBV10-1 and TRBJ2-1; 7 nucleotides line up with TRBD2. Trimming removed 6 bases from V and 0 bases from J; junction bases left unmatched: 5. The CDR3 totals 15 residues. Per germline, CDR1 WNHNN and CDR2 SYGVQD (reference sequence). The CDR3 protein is CASRIAGPSYNEQFF. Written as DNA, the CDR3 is TGCGCCAGCAGAATAGCGGGCCCCTCCTACAATGAGCAGTTCTTC.

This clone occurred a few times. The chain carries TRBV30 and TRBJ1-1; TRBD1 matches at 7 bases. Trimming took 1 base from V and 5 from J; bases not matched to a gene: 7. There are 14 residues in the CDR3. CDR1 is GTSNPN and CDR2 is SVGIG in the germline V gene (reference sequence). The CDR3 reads CAWSARGSGTEAFF. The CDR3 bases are TGTGCCTGGAGTGCCAGGGGGTCTGGGACTGAAGCTTTCTTT. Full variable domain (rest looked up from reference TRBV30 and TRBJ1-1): SQTIHQWPATLVQPVGSPLSLECTVEGTSNPNLYWYRQAAGRGLQLLFYSVGIGQISSEVPQNLSASRPQDRQFILSSKKLLLSDSGFYLCAWSARGSGTEAFFGQGTRLTVV.

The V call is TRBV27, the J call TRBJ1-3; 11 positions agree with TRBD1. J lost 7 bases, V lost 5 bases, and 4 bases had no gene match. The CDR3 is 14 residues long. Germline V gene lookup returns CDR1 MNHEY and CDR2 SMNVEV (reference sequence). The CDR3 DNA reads TGTGCCAGCAGTAAGGACAGGGGGCTGAACACCATATATTTT. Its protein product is CASSKDRGLNTIYF.

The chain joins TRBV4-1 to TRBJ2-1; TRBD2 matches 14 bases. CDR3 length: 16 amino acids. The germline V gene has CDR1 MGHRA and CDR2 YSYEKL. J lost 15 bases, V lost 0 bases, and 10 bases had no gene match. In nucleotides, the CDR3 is TGCGCCAGCAGCCAAGAATTGGGACTAGCGGGAGAGGGGAGGTTCTTC. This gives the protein CASSQELGLAGEGRFF.

The CDR3 here is CASSFVTAPYEQYF. The DNA for the CDR3 is TGTGCCAGCAGTTTCGTGACAGCGCCCTACGAGCAGTACTTC. V is TRBV27 and J is TRBJ2-7; a possible D gene is TRBD1 (5 bases). The CDR3 contains 14 residues. Trimming shortened V by 3 bases and J by 2 bases, and 11 bases separated the two germline ends. Germline loops: CDR1 MNHEY, CDR2 SMNVEV (reference sequence).

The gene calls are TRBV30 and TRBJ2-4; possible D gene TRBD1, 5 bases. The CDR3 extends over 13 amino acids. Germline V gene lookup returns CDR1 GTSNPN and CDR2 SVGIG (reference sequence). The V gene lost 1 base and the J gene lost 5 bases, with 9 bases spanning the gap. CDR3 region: CAWSATVQNIQYF. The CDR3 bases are TGTGCCTGGAGTGCGACAGTCCAAAACATTCAGTACTTC.

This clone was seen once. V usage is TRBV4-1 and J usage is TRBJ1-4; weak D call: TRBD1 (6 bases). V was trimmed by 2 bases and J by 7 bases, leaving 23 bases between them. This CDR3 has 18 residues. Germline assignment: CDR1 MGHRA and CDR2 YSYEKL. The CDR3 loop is CASSQPRGTPGASEKLFF. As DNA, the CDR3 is TGCGCCAGCAGCCAACCCCGGGGCACCCCAGGGGCCAGTGAAAAACTGTTTTTT.

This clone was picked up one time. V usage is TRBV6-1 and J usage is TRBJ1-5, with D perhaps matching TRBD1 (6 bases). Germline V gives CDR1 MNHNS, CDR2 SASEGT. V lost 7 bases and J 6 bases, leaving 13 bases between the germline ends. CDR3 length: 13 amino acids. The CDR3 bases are TGTGCCAGCACCGTCGAGGGGGTTCAGCCCCAGCATTTT. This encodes CASTVEGVQPQHF.

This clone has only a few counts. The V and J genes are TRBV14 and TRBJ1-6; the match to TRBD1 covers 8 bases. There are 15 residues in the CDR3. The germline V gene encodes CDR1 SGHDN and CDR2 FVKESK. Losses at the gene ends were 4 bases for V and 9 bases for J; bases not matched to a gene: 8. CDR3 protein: CASSPGGQGLSPLHF. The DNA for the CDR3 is TGTGCCAGCAGCCCCGGAGGACAGGGACTTTCACCCCTCCACTTT.

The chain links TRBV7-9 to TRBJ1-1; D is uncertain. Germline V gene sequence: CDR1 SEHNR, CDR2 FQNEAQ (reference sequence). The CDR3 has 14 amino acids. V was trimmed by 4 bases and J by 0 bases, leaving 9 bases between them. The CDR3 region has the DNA TGTGCCAGCAGCTCATCCACGGTGAACACTGAAGCTTTCTTT. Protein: CASSSSTVNTEAFF.

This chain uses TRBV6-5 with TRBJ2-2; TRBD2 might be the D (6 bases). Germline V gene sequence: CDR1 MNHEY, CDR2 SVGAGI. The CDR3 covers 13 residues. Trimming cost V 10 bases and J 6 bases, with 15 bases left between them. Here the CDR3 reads CATARGGAGELFF. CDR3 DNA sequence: TGTGCCACTGCGCGGGGTGGAGCCGGGGAGCTGTTTTTT.

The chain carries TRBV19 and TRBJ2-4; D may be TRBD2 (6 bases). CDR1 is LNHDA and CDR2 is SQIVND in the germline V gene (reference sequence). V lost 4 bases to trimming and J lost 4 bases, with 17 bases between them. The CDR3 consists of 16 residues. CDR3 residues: CASSTFTGVVKNIQYF. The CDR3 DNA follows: TGTGCCAGTAGTACATTCACGGGGGTGGTGAAAAACATTCAGTACTTC. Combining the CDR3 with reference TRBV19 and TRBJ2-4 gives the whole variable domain DGGITQSPKYLFRKEGQNVTLSCEQNLNHDAMYWYRQDPGQGLRLIYYSQIVNDFQKGDIAEGYSVSREKKESFPLTVTSAQKNPTAFYLCASSTFTGVVKNIQYFGAGTRLSVL.

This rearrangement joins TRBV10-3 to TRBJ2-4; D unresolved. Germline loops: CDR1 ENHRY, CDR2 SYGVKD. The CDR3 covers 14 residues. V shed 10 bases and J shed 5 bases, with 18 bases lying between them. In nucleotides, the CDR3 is TGTGCCACCGACCCCGGGTCCAGCGAAAACATTCAGTACTTC. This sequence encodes CATDPGSSENIQYF.

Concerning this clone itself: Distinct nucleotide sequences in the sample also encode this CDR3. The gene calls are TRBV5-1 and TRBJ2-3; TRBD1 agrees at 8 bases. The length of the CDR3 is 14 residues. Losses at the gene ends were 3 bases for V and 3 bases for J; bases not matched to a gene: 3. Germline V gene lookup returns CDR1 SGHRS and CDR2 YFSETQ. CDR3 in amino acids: CASSSQGGTDTQYF. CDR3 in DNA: TGCGCCAGCAGCTCACAGGGGGGAACAGATACGCAGTATTTT.